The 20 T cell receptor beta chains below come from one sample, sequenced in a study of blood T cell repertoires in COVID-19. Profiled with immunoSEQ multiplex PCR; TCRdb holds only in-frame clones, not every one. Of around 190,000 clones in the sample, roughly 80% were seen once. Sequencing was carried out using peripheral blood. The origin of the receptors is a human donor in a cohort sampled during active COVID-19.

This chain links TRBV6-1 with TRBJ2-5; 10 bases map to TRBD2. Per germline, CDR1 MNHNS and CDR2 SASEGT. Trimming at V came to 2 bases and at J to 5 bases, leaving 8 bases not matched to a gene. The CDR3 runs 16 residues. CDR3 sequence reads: CASSEHRAGGRETQYF. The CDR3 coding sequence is TGTGCCAGCAGTGAACATCGAGCGGGAGGGCGGGAGACCCAGTACTTC.

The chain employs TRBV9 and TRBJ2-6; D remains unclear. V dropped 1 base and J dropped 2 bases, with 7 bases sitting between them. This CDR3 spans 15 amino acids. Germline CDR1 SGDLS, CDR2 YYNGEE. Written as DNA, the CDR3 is TGTGCCAGCAGCGTACCTGGGCCTGGGGCCAACGTCCTGACTTTC. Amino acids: CASSVPGPGANVLTF.

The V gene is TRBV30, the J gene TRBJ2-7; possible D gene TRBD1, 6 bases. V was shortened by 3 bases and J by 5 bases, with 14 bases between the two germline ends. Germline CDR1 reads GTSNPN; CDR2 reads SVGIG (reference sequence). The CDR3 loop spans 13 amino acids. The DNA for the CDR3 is TGTGCCTGGAGGGGAACAGGGAGTGACGAGCAGTACTTC. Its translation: CAWRGTGSDEQYF. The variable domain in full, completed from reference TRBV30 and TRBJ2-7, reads SQTIHQWPATLVQPVGSPLSLECTVEGTSNPNLYWYRQAAGRGLQLLFYSVGIGQISSEVPQNLSASRPQDRQFILSSKKLLLSDSGFYLCAWRGTGSDEQYFGPGTRLTVT.

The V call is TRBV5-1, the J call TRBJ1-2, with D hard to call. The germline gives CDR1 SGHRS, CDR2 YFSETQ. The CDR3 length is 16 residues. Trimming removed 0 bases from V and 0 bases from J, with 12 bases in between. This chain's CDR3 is CASSLGSDLANYGYTF. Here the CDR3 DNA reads TGCGCCAGCAGCTTGGGCAGCGATTTGGCTAACTATGGCTACACCTTC.

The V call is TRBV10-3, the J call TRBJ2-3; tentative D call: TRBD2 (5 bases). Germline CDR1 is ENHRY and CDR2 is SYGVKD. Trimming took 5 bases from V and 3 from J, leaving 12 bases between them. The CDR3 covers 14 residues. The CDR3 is CAISLSRGTDTQYF. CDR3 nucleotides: TGTGCCATCAGTCTAAGTCGGGGAACAGATACGCAGTATTTT.

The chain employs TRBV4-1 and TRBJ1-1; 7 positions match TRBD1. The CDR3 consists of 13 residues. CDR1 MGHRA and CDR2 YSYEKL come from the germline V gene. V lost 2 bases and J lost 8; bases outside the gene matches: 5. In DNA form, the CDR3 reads TGCGCCAGCAGCCAATGGGCGGACAGGGAAGCTTTCTTT. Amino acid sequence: CASSQWADREAFF.

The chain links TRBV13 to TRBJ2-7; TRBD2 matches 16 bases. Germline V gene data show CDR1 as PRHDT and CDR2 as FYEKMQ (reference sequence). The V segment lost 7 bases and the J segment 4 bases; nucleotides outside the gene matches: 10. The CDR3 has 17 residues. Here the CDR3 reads CASIRSGTSGGAYEQYF. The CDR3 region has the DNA TGTGCCAGCATCCGATCCGGGACTAGCGGGGGGGCTTACGAGCAGTACTTC.

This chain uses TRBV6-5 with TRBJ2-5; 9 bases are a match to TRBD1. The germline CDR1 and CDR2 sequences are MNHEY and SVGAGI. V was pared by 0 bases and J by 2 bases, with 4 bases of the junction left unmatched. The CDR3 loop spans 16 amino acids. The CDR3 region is CASSYSPGQGQETQYF. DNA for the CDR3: TGTGCCAGCAGTTACTCCCCGGGACAGGGTCAAGAGACCCAGTACTTC.

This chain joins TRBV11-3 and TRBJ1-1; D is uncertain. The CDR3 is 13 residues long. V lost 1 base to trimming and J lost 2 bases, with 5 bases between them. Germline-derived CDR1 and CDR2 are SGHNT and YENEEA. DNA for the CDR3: TGTGCCAGCAGCTTAGGTTCAAACACTGAAGCTTTCTTT. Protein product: CASSLGSNTEAFF.

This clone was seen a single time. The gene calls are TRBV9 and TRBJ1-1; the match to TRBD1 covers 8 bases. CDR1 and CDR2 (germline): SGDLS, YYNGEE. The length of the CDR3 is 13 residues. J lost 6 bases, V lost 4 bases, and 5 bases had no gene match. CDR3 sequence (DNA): TGTGCCAGCAGCTCACAGGGGGGCCCTGAAGCTTTCTTT. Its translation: CASSSQGGPEAFF.

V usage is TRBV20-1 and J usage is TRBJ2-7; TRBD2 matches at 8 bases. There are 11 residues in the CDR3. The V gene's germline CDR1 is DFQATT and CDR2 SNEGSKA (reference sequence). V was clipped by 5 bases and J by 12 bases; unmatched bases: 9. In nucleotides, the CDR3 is TGCAGTGCTGGAGGTAGCGGGGACCCGTACTTC. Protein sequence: CSAGGSGDPYF.

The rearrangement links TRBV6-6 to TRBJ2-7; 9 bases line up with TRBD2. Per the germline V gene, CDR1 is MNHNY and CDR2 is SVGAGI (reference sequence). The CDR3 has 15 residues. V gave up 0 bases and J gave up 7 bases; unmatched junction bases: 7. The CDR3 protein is CASSYSGGGAGEQYF. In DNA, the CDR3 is TGTGCCAGCAGTTACTCTGGCGGGGGGGCCGGGGAGCAGTACTTC.

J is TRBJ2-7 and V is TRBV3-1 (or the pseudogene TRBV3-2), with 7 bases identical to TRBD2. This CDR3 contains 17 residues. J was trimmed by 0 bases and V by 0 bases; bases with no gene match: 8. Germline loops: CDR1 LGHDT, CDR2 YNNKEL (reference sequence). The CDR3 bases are TGTGCCAGCAGCCAAGATTTGGGGGGGGTTGGCTCCTACGAGCAGTACTTC. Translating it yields CASSQDLGGVGSYEQYF.

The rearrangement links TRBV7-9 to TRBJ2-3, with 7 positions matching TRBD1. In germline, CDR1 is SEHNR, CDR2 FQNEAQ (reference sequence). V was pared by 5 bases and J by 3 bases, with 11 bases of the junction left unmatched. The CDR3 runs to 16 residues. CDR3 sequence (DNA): TGTGCCAGCAGCCCCCGGGACAGTTTAAGAACAGATACGCAGTATTTT. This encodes CASSPRDSLRTDTQYF. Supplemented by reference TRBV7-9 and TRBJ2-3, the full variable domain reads DTGVSQNPRHKITKRGQNVTFRCDPISEHNRLYWYRQTLGQGPEFLTYFQNEAQLEKSRLLSDRFSAERPKGSFSTLEIQRTEQGDSAMYLCASSPRDSLRTDTQYFGPGTRLTVL.

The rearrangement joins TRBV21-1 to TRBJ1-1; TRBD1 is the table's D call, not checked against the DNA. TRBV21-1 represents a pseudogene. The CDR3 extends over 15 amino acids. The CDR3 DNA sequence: TGTGCCAGCAGCAAGGGGGCCCCCCCGGACACTGAAGCTTTCTTT. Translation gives CASSKGAPPDTEAFF.

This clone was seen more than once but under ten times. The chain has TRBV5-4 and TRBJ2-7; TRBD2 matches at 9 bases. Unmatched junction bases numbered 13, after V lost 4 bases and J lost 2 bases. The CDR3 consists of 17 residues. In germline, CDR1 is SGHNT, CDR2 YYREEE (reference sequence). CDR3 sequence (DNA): TGTGCCAGCAGCCCAGGCGGGACTAGCTATCAGGCCTACGAGCAGTACTTC. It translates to CASSPGGTSYQAYEQYF.

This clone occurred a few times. CDR3 in amino acids: CASSQDSAGPLPEAFF. The CDR3 DNA is TGTGCCAGCAGCCAAGATTCGGCAGGCCCCTTACCTGAAGCTTTCTTT. The chain carries TRBV3-1 (or the pseudogene TRBV3-2) and TRBJ1-1; D gene uncertain. The V gene's germline CDR1 is LGHDT and CDR2 YNNKEL (reference sequence). The CDR3 consists of 16 residues. V gave up 0 bases and J gave up 6 bases, with 17 bases separating them.

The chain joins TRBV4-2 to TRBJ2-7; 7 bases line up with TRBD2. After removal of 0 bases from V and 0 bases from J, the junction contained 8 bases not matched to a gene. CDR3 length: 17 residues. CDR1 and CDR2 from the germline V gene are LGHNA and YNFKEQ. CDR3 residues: CASSQDPILATSYEQYF. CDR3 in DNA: TGTGCCAGCAGCCAAGACCCAATACTAGCGACCTCCTACGAGCAGTACTTC.

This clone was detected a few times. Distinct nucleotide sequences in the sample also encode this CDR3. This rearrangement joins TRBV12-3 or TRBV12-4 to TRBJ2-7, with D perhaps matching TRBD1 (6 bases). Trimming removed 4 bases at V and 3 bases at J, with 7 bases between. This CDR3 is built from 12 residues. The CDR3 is CASSSDSYEQYF. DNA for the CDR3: TGTGCCAGCAGTTCGGACAGCTACGAGCAGTACTTC.

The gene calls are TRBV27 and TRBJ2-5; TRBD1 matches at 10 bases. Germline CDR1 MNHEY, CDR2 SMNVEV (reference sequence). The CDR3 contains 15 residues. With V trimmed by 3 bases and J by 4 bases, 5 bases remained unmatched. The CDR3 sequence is CASSFSGQGGETQYF. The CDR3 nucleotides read TGTGCCAGCAGTTTTTCCGGACAGGGGGGAGAGACCCAGTACTTC.